The clone carrying this T cell receptor beta chain was counted between two and nine times. No antigen is known for it. V shed 5 bases and J 5 bases; nucleotides not matched to a gene: 15. The CDR3 is made up of 16 amino acids. CDR1 is SNHLY and CDR2 is FYNNEI in the germline V gene. The sample belongs to a study of cytomegalovirus exposure and HLA in healthy donors. Findings and limits, study-wide: In vitro, three CMV-associated chains proved specific for CMV antigens. The tendency of first-cohort TCR clusters to co-occur in the roughly 110 validation repertoires emerged from a later analysis.

Clones were sequenced by immunoSEQ multiplex PCR, and TCRdb holds only the in-frame ones, with some missing. The repertoire holds about 110,000 clones, 70% to 85% seen once, with 3% in the top ten. Material: PBMCs. The chain is built from TRBV2 and TRBJ2-7, with 7 bases matching TRBD2. This clonotype was sampled from a woman aged 18-35 years in good health and CMV-seronegative. Here the CDR3 reads CASSSQGAGLPNEQYF. CDR3 DNA sequence: TGTGCCAGCAGTTCGCAGGGAGCGGGGCTCCCCAACGAGCAGTACTTC.